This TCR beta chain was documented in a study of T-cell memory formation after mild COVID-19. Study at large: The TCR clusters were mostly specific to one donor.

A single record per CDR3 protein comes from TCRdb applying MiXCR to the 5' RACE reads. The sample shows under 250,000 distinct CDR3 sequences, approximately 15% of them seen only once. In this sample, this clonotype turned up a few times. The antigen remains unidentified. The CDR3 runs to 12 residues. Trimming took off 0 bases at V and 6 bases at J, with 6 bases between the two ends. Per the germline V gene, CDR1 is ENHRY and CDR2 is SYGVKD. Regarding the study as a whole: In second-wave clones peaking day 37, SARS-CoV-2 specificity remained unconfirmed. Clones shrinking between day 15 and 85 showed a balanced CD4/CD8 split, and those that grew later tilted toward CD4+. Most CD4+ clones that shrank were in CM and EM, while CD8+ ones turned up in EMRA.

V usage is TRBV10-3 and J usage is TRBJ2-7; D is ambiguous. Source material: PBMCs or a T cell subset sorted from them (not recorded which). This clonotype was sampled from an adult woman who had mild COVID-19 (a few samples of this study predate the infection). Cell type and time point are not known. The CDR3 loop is CAISESPAEQYF. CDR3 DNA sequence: TGTGCCATCAGTGAGTCTCCCGCCGAGCAGTACTTC.